A selection of T cell receptor beta chains follows, all from one sample in a study of T cells in Graves' hyperthyroidism and ophthalmopathy. One entry per CDR3 protein results from TCRdb running MiXCR on the multiplex PCR reads. This sample has around 350,000 distinct CDR3 sequences, with approximately 19% found just once. Source material: blood. Receptors were obtained from a woman aged 18-30 years with Graves' hyperthyroidism. CDR3s include the opening cysteine and the closing phenylalanine or tryptophan. A D gene is named only where the DNA matches it firmly. The listing skips clone size in some rows; elsewhere it reads once, few, many or a size class.

clone_size d_call j_call v_call cdr3_nt cdr3_aa
many NA TRBJ2-7 TRBV20-1 TGCAGTGCTATTCTCAGGGTTGGATTCGAGCAGTACTTC CSAILRVGFEQYF
many TRBD1 TRBJ1-1 TRBV19 TGTGCCAGTAGTATGCTCGGACAGGCGAACACTGAAGCTTTCTTT CASSMLGQANTEAFF
many NA TRBJ1-2 TRBV2 TGTGCCAGCAGTGAGGGGGAGACAGTCTATGGCTACACCTTC CASSEGETVYGYTF
many TRBD1 TRBJ2-7 TRBV6-2/TRBV6-3 TGTGCCAGCACCCTACCCTCAGGGGGCCCTTTAACGTCCTACGAGCAGTACTTC CASTLPSGGPLTSYEQYF
many NA TRBJ1-5 TRBV6-5 TGTGCCAGCAGTTACGGGGTGTGGAATCAGCCCCAGCATTTT CASSYGVWNQPQHF
many NA TRBJ1-5 TRBV14 TGTGCCAGCAGCCAAGGGAGTCAGCCCCAGCATTTT CASSQGSQPQHF
many TRBD1 TRBJ2-2 TRBV12-3/TRBV12-4 TGTGCCAGCAGTTCGGACAGGGATTACACCGGGGAGCTGTTTTTT CASSSDRDYTGELFF
many TRBD1 TRBJ2-7 TRBV10-3 TGTGCCATCAGTGAGGCCGGGACAGAGTACGAGCAGTACTTC CAISEAGTEYEQYF
few TRBD1 TRBJ1-5 TRBV19 TGTGCCAGTAGTATCCTACAGGGGCAAGGGGATCAGCCCCAGCATTTT CASSILQGQGDQPQHF
many NA TRBJ1-5 TRBV6-1 TGTGCCAGCAGTGAACAGGGCGCGGCGGGTGTGAGCAATCAGCCCCAGCATTTT CASSEQGAAGVSNQPQHF
many TRBD1 TRBJ2-7 TRBV28 TGTGCCAGCAGTTTCCAGGGGGACTCCTACGAGCAGTACTTC CASSFQGDSYEQYF
many NA TRBJ1-1 TRBV29-1 TGCAGCGTTGTGGTGGGGAGCACTGAAGCTTTCTTT CSVVVGSTEAFF
few NA TRBJ1-3 TRBV18 TGTGCCAGCTCAGTCGGTGCCTCCTCTGGAAACACCATATATTTT CASSVGASSGNTIYF
many TRBD1 TRBJ1-2 TRBV2 TGTGCCAGCAGTGATAAGCGGAGACAGGGGGGCTATGGCTACACCTTC CASSDKRRQGGYGYTF
NA NA TRBJ1-1 TRBV11-2 TGTGCCAGCAGCTTAAGTCCCCAGGGCAGCACTGAAGCTCGCTTT CASSLSPQGSTEARF
many TRBD1 TRBJ2-7 TRBV6-5 TGTGCCAGCAGTTACAGGGGGCCCCACGAGCAGTACTTC CASSYRGPHEQYF
many TRBD1 TRBJ2-7 TRBV11-2 TGTGCCAGCAGCCCAAGTGCCGGAAGGGGGCCGGGCTACGAGCAGTACTTC CASSPSAGRGPGYEQYF
few NA TRBJ1-2 TRBV4-1 TGCGCCAGCAGCCAAGACGAGCTAGGCTTTAATAGTGGCTACACCTTC CASSQDELGFNSGYTF
many TRBD1 TRBJ2-7 TRBV28 TGTGCCACCGATGAGTGGGGGACAGGGGGACGCGAGCAGTACTTC CATDEWGTGGREQYF
many NA TRBJ2-5 TRBV20-1 TGCAGTGCTACTGGCCCACACTTGGGGGAGACCCAGTACTTC CSATGPHLGETQYF
many NA TRBJ1-5 TRBV2 TGTGCCAGCAGCGACACTAACAATCAGCCCCAGCATTTT CASSDTNNQPQHF
many NA TRBJ2-7 TRBV20-1 TGCAGTGCTAGAGGCGCTAGGGACTCCTACGAGCAGTACTTC CSARGARDSYEQYF
many NA TRBJ1-1 TRBV5-1 TGCGCCAGCAGCTTGGCCGTGGGAAGCACTGAAGCTTTCTTT CASSLAVGSTEAFF
many TRBD1 TRBJ2-7 TRBV6-4 TGTGCCAGCAGTGACCGGACAGGGGGGAAATTGGGAGACTACGAGCAGTACTTC CASSDRTGGKLGDYEQYF
NA NA TRBJ1-1 TRBV5-1 TGCGCCAGCAGCTTGGAAGTGGTGACCACTGAAGCTTTCTTT CASSLEVVTTEAFF
many NA TRBJ2-7 TRBV15 TGTGCCACCAGCAGAGATCAAGGGGCCCTAAGGGAGCAGTACTTC CATSRDQGALREQYF
many NA TRBJ1-6 TRBV6-2/TRBV6-3 TGTGCCAGCAGTTCCACCCATACCTTTCAACCGGGGGTTTATAATTCACCCCTCCACTTT CASSSTHTFQPGVYNSPLHF
many NA TRBJ2-5 TRBV7-6 TGTGCCAGCAGGGGTGATTGGGCAGAGACCAAGTACTTC CASRGDWAETKYF
NA NA TRBJ1-1 TRBV10-3 TGTGCCACCAATGGTGCAGTATTGGGGAGTTTGAACACTGAAGCTTTCTTT CATNGAVLGSLNTEAFF
NA TRBD2 TRBJ2-1 TRBV11-3 TGTGCCAGCAGCTTAGCCCTAGCGGGGGGGGATGAGCAGTTCTTC CASSLALAGGDEQFF
many NA TRBJ2-5 TRBV19 TGTGCCAGTAGTAAACGGGCCCGAGGGCAGGGCCCGAAACAAGAGACCCAGTACTTC CASSKRARGQGPKQETQYF
many NA TRBJ2-6 TRBV11-2 TGTGCCAGCAGCTTGAGGGCGGCTGGGGCCAACGTCCTGACTTTC CASSLRAAGANVLTF